This T cell receptor (beta chain) was found in a study of blood T cell repertoires in COVID-19. Overall study context: Material from acute and convalescent COVID-19 was sourced from the United States, Italy and Spain. Nucleic acid was either cDNA or gDNA, and it came from T cells, B-cell-depleted T cells, or PBMCs.

Trimming took 6 bases from V and 2 from J; bases not matched to a gene: 6. The CDR3 has 15 residues. Germline V CDR1 and CDR2: MDHEN, SYDVKM. Per the authors' pipeline: Nucleated cell counts were estimated from reference gene primer amplification. Libraries were prepared by immunoSEQ multiplex PCR; TCRdb keeps only in-frame clonotypes and omits some of them. V and J calls and clone size are those listed in that table; D and trimming were worked out from the DNA. The table includes around 200,000 clones, 80% to 90% detected once. This receptor was taken from a woman of 80 years or more with acute or convalescent COVID-19. This chain uses TRBV28 with TRBJ1-2; 10 bases match TRBD1. The sample comprised peripheral blood. CDR3 sequence (DNA): TGTGCCAGCAGCGGTGACAGGGGGCTGAACTATGGCTACACCTTC. Its translation is CASSGDRGLNYGYTF.